These 25 T cell receptor beta chains originate from one sample sequenced in a study of neurological immune-mediated disorders. MiXCR was run by TCRdb on the 5' RACE reads, yielding one entry per CDR3 protein. The sample has about 46,000 distinct CDR3 sequences; 3% to 3.5% are singletons. Sequencing input: PBMCs. The source of these receptors is a woman between 50 and 59 years old with multiple sclerosis.

This clonotype was counted a few times. This rearrangement joins TRBV5-1 to TRBJ1-4, with 10 bases fitting TRBD1. After removal of 3 bases from V and 8 bases from J, the junction contained 7 bases not matched to a gene. Germline V gene data show CDR1 as SGHRS and CDR2 as YFSETQ. The CDR3 has 15 amino acids. For the CDR3, the DNA is TGCGCCAGCAGCTCAACCGGGACAGGGGAGGAAAAACTGTTTTTT. Translation: CASSSTGTGEEKLFF.

Ten or more counts support this clonotype. The chain uses TRBV10-3 and TRBJ2-5, with TRBD1 matching 10 bases. The V segment lost 7 bases and the J segment 5 bases; nucleotides outside the gene matches: 10. CDR3 length: 15 amino acids. Germline V lookup: CDR1 ENHRY, CDR2 SYGVKD. CDR3 bases: TGTGCCATCACCCAAGGACAGGGGGTACTTGAGACCCAGTACTTC. The encoded protein is CAITQGQGVLETQYF.

In its sample, this clonotype was seen many times. V usage is TRBV12-3 or TRBV12-4 and J usage is TRBJ1-2; D perhaps matches TRBD1 (6 bases). The germline V and J ends were trimmed by 5 bases and 4 bases, with 14 bases remaining between them. The CDR3 is made up of 14 amino acids. This CDR3 reads CASSTGRSGYGYTF. The CDR3 DNA is TGTGCCAGCAGTACAGGGCGATCAGGCTATGGCTACACCTTC.

This clonotype was seen at least ten times. The V gene is TRBV5-1, the J gene TRBJ2-7; TRBD2 matches 8 bases. This CDR3 has 14 residues. CDR1 is SGHRS and CDR2 is YFSETQ in the germline V gene. The trim removed 2 bases at V and 2 bases at J, leaving 3 bases unmatched. CDR3 in DNA: TGCGCCAGCAGCTTAGGACTAGCCACCTACGAGCAGTACGTC. Translation: CASSLGLATYEQYV.

This clonotype was counted many times. This chain uses TRBV5-5 with TRBJ2-7; 9 bases match TRBD2. V lost 0 bases and J lost 0; bases outside the gene matches: 4. The germline V gene has CDR1 SGHKS and CDR2 YYEKEE (reference sequence). This CDR3 contains 16 residues. CDR3 in amino acids: CASSLAAGGTSYEQYV. The CDR3 DNA is TGTGCCAGCAGCTTGGCGGCGGGGGGGACCTCCTACGAGCAGTACGTC.

This clonotype occurred many times. The chain combines TRBV5-5 with TRBJ2-1; D might be TRBD2 (5 bases). This CDR3 is built from 14 residues. Germline assignment: CDR1 SGHKS and CDR2 YYEKEE (reference sequence). Trimming stripped 4 bases from V and 2 bases from J, with 10 bases between. The CDR3 region has the DNA TGTGCCAGCAGCGGAGCCGGGACCTACAATGAGCAGTTCTTC. Protein: CASSGAGTYNEQFF.

This clonotype has at least ten counts. V gene TRBV20-1 combines with J gene TRBJ2-7; possibly TRBD1 or TRBD2 for D (7 bases each). Trimming shortened V by 4 bases and J by 5 bases, and 21 bases separated the two germline ends. Germline CDR1 reads DFQATT; CDR2 reads SNEGSKA (reference sequence). The CDR3 spans 15 residues. CDR3 sequence reads: CSATRGRGGGDEQYF. The CDR3 DNA sequence: TGCAGTGCTACCCGAGGCAGGGGGGGTGGGGACGAGCAGTACTTC.

This clonotype has a count of ten or more. The rearrangement uses TRBV5-1 and TRBJ2-3; no firm D call. Germline CDR1 and CDR2: SGHRS and YFSETQ. With 3 bases removed from V and 6 bases from J, the gap between germline ends came to 11 bases. CDR3 length: 13 amino acids. In DNA, the CDR3 is TGCGCCAGCAGCTCCCGTGTCTCGGATACGCAGTATTTT. This encodes CASSSRVSDTQYF.

This clonotype was picked up many times. CDR3 coding DNA: TGCGCCAGCAGCATCGACAGTCGGAATTCACCCCTCCACTTT. This sequence encodes CASSIDSRNSPLHF. This chain connects TRBV5-1 to TRBJ1-6; tentative D call: TRBD1 (5 bases). The V end lost 4 bases, the J end lost 7 bases, and 12 bases lay between the germline ends. This CDR3 is 14 amino acids long. Germline V lookup: CDR1 SGHRS, CDR2 YFSETQ.

This clonotype has at least ten counts. The chain combines TRBV7-2 with TRBJ2-1, with unresolved D. This CDR3 comprises 13 residues. V dropped 5 bases and J dropped 0 bases, with 5 bases sitting between them. The germline V gene has CDR1 SGHTA and CDR2 FQGNSA. The CDR3 protein is CASSVDSYNEQFF. The CDR3 region has the DNA TGTGCCAGCAGCGTAGACTCCTACAATGAGCAGTTCTTC.

This clonotype has ten or more counts. J is TRBJ1-5 and V is TRBV27; tentative D call: TRBD1 (6 bases). This CDR3 contains 20 residues. Germline CDR1 and CDR2: MNHEY and SMNVEV (reference sequence). V lost 4 bases and J 7 bases, leaving 32 bases between the germline ends. The CDR3 nucleotides read TGTGCCAGCAGTTCCCCATTCCCATTCTCCTCAGACAGGCTAAGCCAGCCCCAGCATTTT. It yields the protein CASSSPFPFSSDRLSQPQHF.

This clonotype was counted at least ten times. The gene calls are TRBV10-3 and TRBJ2-7; TRBD1 matches 11 bases. Trimming removed 6 bases from V and 6 bases from J; junction bases left unmatched: 4. CDR3 length: 13 amino acids. CDR1 ENHRY and CDR2 SYGVKD come from the germline V gene. The CDR3: CAISGQGAGEQYV. In DNA form, the CDR3 reads TGTGCCATCAGCGGACAGGGGGCGGGCGAGCAGTACGTC.

J is TRBJ1-3 and V is TRBV9; no clear D gene. Trimming shortened V by 3 bases and J by 0 bases, and 13 bases separated the two germline ends. This CDR3 spans 16 amino acids. Germline CDR1 is SGDLS and CDR2 is YYNGEE. The CDR3 nucleotides are TGTGCCAGCAGCGATGACATGGTGAGCTCTGGAAACACCATATATTTT. Its translation is CASSDDMVSSGNTIYF.

In its sample, this clonotype was seen many times. One junction end does not reproduce the germline sequence, and a read error may be involved. The chain couples TRBV10-3 to TRBJ2-4, with unresolved D. CDR1 and CDR2 (germline): ENHRY, SYGVKD. CDR3 size: 9 residues. The CDR3 is CAIKSQWPF. Here the CDR3 DNA reads TGTGCCATCAAGTCGCAGTGGCCCTTC.

In this sample, this clonotype turned up many times. The rearrangement joins TRBV7-9 to TRBJ2-4; the match to TRBD1 covers 7 bases. The CDR3 has 14 amino acids. With 4 bases clipped from V and 11 bases from J, the junction kept 11 bases outside the gene matches. Per germline, CDR1 SEHNR and CDR2 FQNEAQ (reference sequence). This CDR3 is CASSSAGTAEFQYF. The DNA for the CDR3 is TGTGCCAGCAGCTCCGCCGGGACAGCGGAGTTTCAGTACTTC. The whole variable domain, filled in from reference TRBV7-9 and TRBJ2-4, reads DTGVSQNPRHKITKRGQNVTFRCDPISEHNRLYWYRQTLGQGPEFLTYFQNEAQLEKSRLLSDRFSAERPKGSFSTLEIQRTEQGDSAMYLCASSSAGTAEFQYFGAGTRLSVL.

The J gene is TRBJ1-3, the V gene TRBV7-2, with a weak D call TRBD1 (6 bases). CDR3 length: 15 amino acids. Germline V gene sequence: CDR1 SGHTA, CDR2 FQGNSA. Trimming shortened V by 5 bases and J by 0 bases, and 11 bases separated the two germline ends. CDR3 coding DNA: TGTGCCAGCAGCGTGGGACAAAGCTCTGGAAACACCATATATTTT. It specifies CASSVGQSSGNTIYF.

Ten or more counts support this clonotype. The chain uses TRBV20-1 and TRBJ2-5; the match to TRBD1 covers 11 bases. The CDR3 extends over 16 amino acids. CDR1 is DFQATT, CDR2 SNEGSKA, per germline (reference sequence). V was pared by 3 bases and J by 4 bases, with 10 bases of the junction left unmatched. CDR3: CSASQTAGTGGETQYF. For the CDR3, the DNA is TGCAGTGCTAGTCAAACAGCCGGGACAGGGGGAGAGACCCAGTACTTC.

There are a few counts of this clonotype. CDR3 amino acids: CASSPQGMNTEAFF. The DNA of the CDR3 is TGCGCCAGCAGCCCGCAGGGTATGAACACTGAAGCTTTCTTT. The gene calls are TRBV4-1 and TRBJ1-1; a possible D gene is TRBD1 (5 bases). The V end lost 4 bases, the J end lost 0 bases, and 9 bases lay between the germline ends. The CDR3 has 14 amino acids. Per germline, CDR1 MGHRA and CDR2 YSYEKL.

This clonotype was seen repeatedly, ten times or more. The chain employs TRBV20-1 and TRBJ1-3; D ambiguous. Germline V lookup: CDR1 DFQATT, CDR2 SNEGSKA (reference sequence). This CDR3 has 15 amino acids. V dropped 6 bases and J dropped 3 bases, with 18 bases sitting between them. The CDR3 region has the DNA TGCAGTGCAAGTCAAGTCGGCGGATTTGGAAACACCATATATTTT. This encodes CSASQVGGFGNTIYF.

This clonotype occurred many times. V usage is TRBV20-1 and J usage is TRBJ2-3, with 11 bases fitting TRBD2. The CDR3 runs 14 residues. With V trimmed by 6 bases and J by 5 bases, 7 bases remained unmatched. Per the germline V gene, CDR1 is DFQATT and CDR2 is SNEGSKA (reference sequence). CDR3 in DNA: TGCAGTGCCATAGCGGGAGGGCCTATAGATACGCAGTATTTT. Amino acids: CSAIAGGPIDTQYF.

This clonotype was seen many times. The chain has TRBV7-2 and TRBJ2-5, with D perhaps TRBD2 (5 bases). V lost 2 bases to trimming and J lost 5 bases, with 9 bases between them. This CDR3 is built from 13 residues. The V gene's germline CDR1 is SGHTA and CDR2 FQGNSA. The CDR3 sequence is CASSLLTSETQYF. The CDR3 nucleotides read TGTGCCAGCAGCTTACTAACTAGTGAGACCCAGTACTTC.

Ten or more counts support this clonotype. This chain uses TRBV20-1 with TRBJ2-5; 9 bases are shared with TRBD2. The CDR3 runs 16 residues. The J segment lost 0 bases and the V segment lost 0 bases, leaving 5 bases of the junction unmatched. Germline V CDR1 and CDR2: DFQATT, SNEGSKA (reference sequence). The chain's CDR3 is CSARDAASGDQETQYF. CDR3 sequence (DNA): TGCAGTGCTAGAGATGCGGCTAGCGGGGACCAAGAGACCCAGTACTTC.

Many counts were recorded for this clonotype. The chain combines TRBV27 with TRBJ2-2, with 9 bases aligning to TRBD1. The CDR3 runs to 14 residues. V gave up 6 bases and J gave up 6 bases; unmatched junction bases: 5. From germline, CDR1 is MNHEY and CDR2 SMNVEV (reference sequence). CDR3 loop: CASSRTGAAGELFF. The CDR3 nucleotides are TGTGCCAGCAGCAGGACAGGGGCGGCCGGGGAGCTGTTTTTT.

This clonotype occurred many times. The chain uses TRBV7-9 and TRBJ2-5, with 7 bases identical to TRBD1. V shed 6 bases and J 3 bases; nucleotides not matched to a gene: 4. Germline CDR1 and CDR2: SEHNR and FQNEAQ (reference sequence). CDR3 length: 13 residues. The CDR3 nucleotides are TGTGCCAGCAGGTCGGGACAGAAAGAGACCCAGTACTTC. Translating gives CASRSGQKETQYF.

This clonotype was observed many times. V usage is TRBV5-1 and J usage is TRBJ2-3; 9 positions match TRBD1. This CDR3 is built from 19 residues. V gave up 0 bases and J gave up 0 bases; unmatched junction bases: 11. The V gene's germline CDR1 is SGHRS and CDR2 YFSETQ. This chain's CDR3 is CASSLVRTGEPWSTDTQYF. The CDR3 DNA follows: TGCGCCAGCAGCTTGGTGAGGACAGGGGAACCGTGGAGCACAGATACGCAGTATTTT. Using reference TRBV5-1 and TRBJ2-3 for the parts outside the CDR3, the full variable domain is KAGVTQTPRYLIKTRGQQVTLSCSPISGHRSVSWYQQTPGQGLQFLFEYFSETQRNKGNFPGRFSGRQFSNSRSEMNVSTLELGDSALYLCASSLVRTGEPWSTDTQYFGPGTRLTVL.